Given below is one T cell receptor beta chain in context. Its antigen is currently unknown. The CDR3 is 15 residues long. The V segment lost 5 bases and the J segment 1 base; nucleotides outside the gene matches: 5. The germline gives CDR1 SGHTA, CDR2 FQGNSA. The repertoire was sequenced with immunoSEQ multiplex PCR; TCRdb's copy has only in-frame clones and lacks some. The data contain about 2 million clones, 85% to 95% of them singletons. This sample stems from a study of shared clonotypes between healthy human individuals. General study results and limits: It was only blood that was sampled, and tissue repertoires likely differ. Sharing of clonotypes among donors was expected to vary with sequencing depth.

This receptor was obtained from a man aged 18-30 years in good health. V and J are TRBV7-2 and TRBJ2-1, with 7 bases identical to TRBD2. The specimen sequenced was naive CD4+ T cells sorted from blood. Sample subset: CD45RA+ positively selected. CDR3 coding DNA: TGTGCCAGCAGCCTACTAGCGAGTTCCTACAATGAGCAGTTCTTC. It specifies CASSLLASSYNEQFF.